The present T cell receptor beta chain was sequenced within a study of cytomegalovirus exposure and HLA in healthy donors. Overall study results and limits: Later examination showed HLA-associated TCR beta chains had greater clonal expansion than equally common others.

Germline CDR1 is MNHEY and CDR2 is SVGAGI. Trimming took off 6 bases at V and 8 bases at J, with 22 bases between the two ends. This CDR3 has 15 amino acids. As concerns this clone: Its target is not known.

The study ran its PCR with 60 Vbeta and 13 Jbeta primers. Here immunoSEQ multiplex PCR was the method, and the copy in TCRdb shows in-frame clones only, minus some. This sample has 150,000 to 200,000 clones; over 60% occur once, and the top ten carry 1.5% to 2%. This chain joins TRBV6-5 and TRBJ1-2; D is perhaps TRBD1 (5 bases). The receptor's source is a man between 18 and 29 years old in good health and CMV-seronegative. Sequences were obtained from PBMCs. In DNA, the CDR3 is TGTGCCAGCAGATCCCTCGGGGGGGGTTTCCGAGGCTACACCTTC. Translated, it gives CASRSLGGGFRGYTF.